These 24 T cell receptor beta chains originate from one sample sequenced in a study of regulatory T cells in long-lasting Graves disease (dated by TCRdb to 2020 to 2022). Libraries were made using multiplex PCR. Instrument on record: Illumina HiSeq 4000. TCR beta libraries were built with iRepertoire HTBI primers and Arm-PCR amplification of CDR3 regions. Clones were called with MiXCR by TCRdb after fastp trimmed the public reads at Q25, and only in-frame beta chains were retained. Entries that share a CDR3 protein sequence are merged under the most common genes and DNA. Here the sample has about 540,000 distinct CDR3 sequences; roughly 14% occur a single time. Approximately 9.3% of the sample is in the top ten clones. The time point label of this sample denotes: newly diagnosed GD, antithyroid drugs for less than 3 months. For both TCR sequencing and RNA sequencing, RNA was extracted from PBMCs using TRIzol.

The sample was also reused in another study, on T cells in Graves' hyperthyroidism and ophthalmopathy.

The source material was peripheral blood mononuclear cells (PBMCs), sampled at new diagnosis, from a patient treated with antithyroid drugs. Receptors were obtained from a man younger than 45 with Graves disease. Donor details come from another sample of the same person, matched by shared clones.

This clonotype was picked up many times. The CDR3 sequence: CASTPRRGGTEAFF. The DNA for the CDR3 is TGTGCCAGCACACCTAGGAGAGGAGGGACTGAAGCTTTCTTT. This sequence joins TRBV27 and TRBJ1-1; no definite D call. Germline values: CDR1 MNHEY, CDR2 SMNVEV (reference sequence). The CDR3 totals 14 residues. The ends were cut back, 7 bases at V and 5 bases at J, with 17 bases in the middle.

This clonotype has at least ten counts. The chain has TRBV5-1 and TRBJ1-2, with 9 bases fitting TRBD1. Looked up from germline, CDR1 is SGHRS and CDR2 is YFSETQ. This CDR3 contains 16 residues. With V trimmed by 4 bases and J by 4 bases, 11 bases remained unmatched. The CDR3 bases are TGCGCCAGCAGCCCGATGACAGGGGGAGGACCCTATGGCTACACCTTC. Translation: CASSPMTGGGPYGYTF.

This clonotype was picked up a small number of times. V usage is TRBV7-9 and J usage is TRBJ1-5; 10 bases match TRBD1. The germline CDR1 and CDR2 sequences are SEHNR and FQNEAQ (reference sequence). The CDR3 spans 15 residues. Trimming took 5 bases from V and 5 from J; bases not matched to a gene: 6. This CDR3 is CASSADRGPHQPQHF. DNA of the CDR3: TGTGCCAGCAGCGCTGACAGGGGGCCTCATCAGCCCCAGCATTTT. Together with reference TRBV7-9 and TRBJ1-5, the CDR3 gives the full variable domain: DTGVSQNPRHKITKRGQNVTFRCDPISEHNRLYWYRQTLGQGPEFLTYFQNEAQLEKSRLLSDRFSAERPKGSFSTLEIQRTEQGDSAMYLCASSADRGPHQPQHFGDGTRLSIL.

This clonotype has a handful of counts. The gene calls are TRBV6-5 and TRBJ1-2, with 7 bases that match TRBD1. Trimming cost V 4 bases and J 6 bases; bases outside gene matches: 5. This CDR3 is built from 13 residues. Germline lookup yields CDR1 MNHEY and CDR2 SVGAGI. CDR3: CASSSGTVDGYTF. CDR3 DNA: TGTGCCAGCAGTTCCGGGACAGTGGATGGCTACACCTTC.

This clonotype was found many times. The rearrangement uses TRBV29-1 and TRBJ2-7, with D perhaps matching TRBD1 or TRBD2 (5 bases each). In germline, CDR1 is SQVTM, CDR2 ANQGSEA. With 4 bases removed from V and 1 base from J, the gap between germline ends came to 11 bases. The CDR3 covers 13 residues. As DNA, the CDR3 is TGCAGCGTTGTTGGGGGATCTTCCTACGAGCAGTACTTC. It encodes CSVVGGSSYEQYF.

The rearrangement joins TRBV29-1 to TRBJ2-7; a possible D gene is TRBD2 (6 bases). Gene TRBJ2-5 matches the end of the DNA better, so the J call may be wrong. This CDR3 is 13 amino acids long. Germline V gene lookup returns CDR1 SQVTM and CDR2 ANQGSEA. CDR3 sequence: CSVAGVREETQYF. For the CDR3, the DNA is TGCAGCGTTGCGGGGGTCAGGGAAGAGACCCAGTACTTC.

V gene TRBV6-2 or TRBV6-3 combines with J gene TRBJ1-2; weak D call: TRBD1 (6 bases). CDR3 length: 14 amino acids. Germline V gene sequence: CDR1 MNHEY, CDR2 SVGEGT. V was trimmed by 5 bases and J by 4 bases, leaving 14 bases between them. CDR3 protein: CASSEWGASYGYTF. The CDR3 DNA follows: TGTGCCAGCAGTGAATGGGGGGCAAGCTATGGCTACACCTTC.

This clonotype has a handful of counts. V usage is TRBV29-1 and J usage is TRBJ2-3, with D perhaps TRBD2 (5 bases). Trimming left V 6 bases short and J 2 bases short, with 18 bases between. The germline V gene encodes CDR1 SQVTM and CDR2 ANQGSEA. CDR3 length: 15 amino acids. CDR3 amino acids: CSVEQGRSPTDTQYF. The CDR3, as DNA: TGCAGCGTAGAACAAGGGAGATCCCCCACAGATACGCAGTATTTT.

This clonotype has ten or more counts. V and J are TRBV19 and TRBJ1-2; D is ambiguous. This CDR3 is 13 amino acids long. The germline V gene encodes CDR1 LNHDA and CDR2 SQIVND (reference sequence). Trimming stripped 7 bases from V and 7 bases from J, with 16 bases between. CDR3 protein: CASTIGRLSGYTF. CDR3 in DNA: TGTGCCAGTACTATCGGACGCCTCAGTGGCTACACCTTC.

This clonotype appeared many times. The junction departs from the called germline gene at one end, perhaps through a read error. The V and J genes are TRBV12-3 or TRBV12-4 and TRBJ2-5; TRBD1 matches 7 bases. CDR3 size: 14 residues. This CDR3 is CASSLDRAKETQYF. The CDR3 DNA sequence: TGTGCCAGCAGCTTAGACAGGGCCAAAGAGACCCAGTACTTC.

This clonotype was recorded at least ten times. The CDR3 sequence: CASSFISGSFMNEQFF. The DNA of the CDR3 is TGCGCCAGCAGCTTTATTAGCGGGAGTTTTATGAATGAGCAGTTCTTC. The V and J genes are TRBV5-1 and TRBJ2-1; 9 bases fit TRBD2. This CDR3 has 16 residues. Losses at the gene ends were 2 bases for V and 7 bases for J; bases not matched to a gene: 10. From germline, CDR1 is SGHRS and CDR2 YFSETQ.

The chain is built from TRBV10-3 and TRBJ2-1; no reliable D call. The CDR3 extends over 12 amino acids. Germline CDR1 and CDR2: ENHRY and SYGVKD. The germline V and J ends were trimmed by 6 bases and 6 bases, with 9 bases remaining between them. As DNA, the CDR3 is TGTGCCATCAGCGGAACGGGCAATGAGCAGTTCTTC. This translates into CAISGTGNEQFF.

This clonotype was seen many times. J is TRBJ1-1 and V is TRBV25-1, with a tentative D call TRBD1 (5 bases). The CDR3 is made up of 14 amino acids. The germline V gene encodes CDR1 MGHDK and CDR2 SYGVNS. V was trimmed by 5 bases and J by 5 bases, leaving 15 bases between them. The CDR3 protein is CASSFLGKGTEAFF. In nucleotides, the CDR3 is TGTGCCAGCAGTTTCCTAGGAAAGGGGACTGAAGCTTTCTTT. The complete variable domain, with remaining parts taken from reference TRBV25-1 and TRBJ1-1, reads EADIYQTPRYLVIGTGKKITLECSQTMGHDKMYWYQQDPGMELHLIHYSYGVNSTEKGDLSSESTVSRIRTEHFPLTLESARPSHTSQYLCASSFLGKGTEAFFGQGTRLTVV.

Turning to this clonotype: A read error may explain this, as a much larger clone is one base away. V gene TRBV9 combines with J gene TRBJ1-1; D not resolved. Trimming took 7 bases from V and 1 from J, leaving 11 bases between them. From germline, CDR1 is SGDLS and CDR2 YYNGEE. The CDR3 has 13 amino acids. In DNA form, the CDR3 reads TGTGCCAGCGGCGGCCGGACGAACACTGAAGCTTTCTTT. It yields the protein CASGGRTNTEAFF.

The chain uses TRBV20-1 and TRBJ2-5; perhaps TRBD2 as D (5 bases). From germline, CDR1 is DFQATT and CDR2 SNEGSKA (reference sequence). The CDR3 runs to 13 residues. Deletions cut 7 bases from V and 5 bases from J, with 17 bases between. For the CDR3, the DNA is TGCAGTGTTGAGGGTAGTTGGTGGGAGACCCAGTACTTC. This gives the protein CSVEGSWWETQYF.

A note on this clonotype: This clone may be a read error of a much larger clone one base away. The rearrangement joins TRBV10-3 to TRBJ2-3; the D is unclear. Looked up from germline, CDR1 is ENHRY and CDR2 is SYGVKD. CDR3 length: 13 amino acids. Trimming stripped 0 bases from V and 4 bases from J, with 5 bases between. The CDR3 coding sequence is TGTGCCATCAGTGAGTCGGCCCCAGATACGCAGTATTTT. Amino acid sequence: CAISESAPDTQYF.

Notes on this clonotype: One base away lies a much larger clone, so this may be a sequencing read error. The gene calls are TRBV20-1 and TRBJ2-3; 9 bases line up with TRBD1. Germline V CDR1 and CDR2: DFQATT, SNEGSKA (reference sequence). The trim removed 3 bases at V and 4 bases at J, leaving 11 bases unmatched. The CDR3 has 16 amino acids. CDR3 loop: CSARPLTGGDADTQYF. CDR3 in DNA: TGCAGTGCTAGGCCCCTGACAGGGGGTGACGCAGATACGCAGTATTTT.

Ten or more counts support this clonotype. V usage is TRBV5-1 and J usage is TRBJ2-3; D is ambiguous. CDR1 is SGHRS and CDR2 is YFSETQ in the germline V gene. The CDR3 is made up of 14 amino acids. The V end was cut by 2 bases, the J end by 3 bases, with 10 bases between. CDR3 in DNA: TGCGCCAGCAGCTTCCAAAGAGGAACAGATACGCAGTATTTT. It is translated as CASSFQRGTDTQYF.

This clonotype has just a few counts. This rearrangement joins TRBV5-4 to TRBJ2-1; 7 bases are shared with TRBD1. Germline CDR1 is SGHNT and CDR2 is YYREEE (reference sequence). V shed 0 bases and J 9 bases; nucleotides not matched to a gene: 12. This CDR3 comprises 16 residues. The CDR3 coding sequence is TGTGCCAGCAGCTTGGAGTCGCAGGGGGTTGAAGGTGAGCAGTTCTTC. Its translation: CASSLESQGVEGEQFF.

This clonotype occurred once. A much larger clone differs from this one at a single base, so this may be a read error. J is TRBJ2-1 and V is TRBV29-1; maybe TRBD2 (5 bases). The CDR3 covers 15 residues. CDR1 and CDR2 (germline): SQVTM, ANQGSEA. CDR3 protein: CSVEGVGVGYSEQFF. CDR3 sequence (DNA): TGCAGCGTTGAAGGAGTGGGAGTGGGCTACAGTGAGCAGTTCTTC.

The rearrangement links TRBV7-9 to TRBJ2-1; TRBD2 aligns across 10 bases. From germline, CDR1 is SEHNR and CDR2 FQNEAQ (reference sequence). After removal of 5 bases from V and 9 bases from J, the junction contained 10 bases not matched to a gene. The CDR3 loop spans 15 amino acids. The CDR3, as DNA: TGTGCCAGCAGCGTACTAGCGGGATGGTTCACTGAGCAGTTCTTC. This codes for CASSVLAGWFTEQFF.

V gene TRBV18 combines with J gene TRBJ2-7, with 7 bases aligning to TRBD2. V gave up 3 bases and J gave up 5 bases; unmatched junction bases: 10. This CDR3 region has 15 residues. Per the germline V gene, CDR1 is KGHSH and CDR2 is LQKENI. DNA for the CDR3: TGTGCCAGCTCACCCGCCGGGACTATTATCCACGAGCAGTACTTC. The encoded protein is CASSPAGTIIHEQYF.

Of note for this clonotype: A single base separates this from a much larger clone, so it may be a read error. The rearrangement uses TRBV20-1 and TRBJ1-2; no clear D gene. Germline loops: CDR1 DFQATT, CDR2 SNEGSKA (reference sequence). CDR3 length equals 13 residues. Here the CDR3 DNA reads TGCCGTAGTGGCGGGGATGGAGAATATGGCTACACCTTC. As protein: CRSGGDGEYGYTF.

This clonotype was seen a few times. The gene calls are TRBV19 and TRBJ1-2, with D possibly matching TRBD1 (6 bases). V was clipped by 8 bases and J by 8 bases, with 21 bases between them. The germline gives CDR1 LNHDA, CDR2 SQIVND (reference sequence). The CDR3 spans 14 residues. Here the CDR3 DNA reads TGTGCCAGTGGTAAGGGGACACGGGCTCCCGGCTACACCTTC. Its protein product is CASGKGTRAPGYTF.